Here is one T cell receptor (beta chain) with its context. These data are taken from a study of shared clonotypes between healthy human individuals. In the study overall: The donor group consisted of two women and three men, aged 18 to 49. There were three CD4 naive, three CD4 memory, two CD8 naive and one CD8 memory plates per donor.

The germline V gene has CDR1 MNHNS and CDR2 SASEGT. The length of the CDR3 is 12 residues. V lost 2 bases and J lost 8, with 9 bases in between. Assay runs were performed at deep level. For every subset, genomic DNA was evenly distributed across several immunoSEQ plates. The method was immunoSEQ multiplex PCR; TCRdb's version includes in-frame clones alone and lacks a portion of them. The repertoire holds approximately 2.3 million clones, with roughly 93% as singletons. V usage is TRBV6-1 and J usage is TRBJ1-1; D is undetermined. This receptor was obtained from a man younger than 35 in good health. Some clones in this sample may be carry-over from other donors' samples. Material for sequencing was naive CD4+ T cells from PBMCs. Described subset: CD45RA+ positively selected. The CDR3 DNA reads TGTGCCAGCAGTGAACCCGGGGTGGAAGCTTTCTTT. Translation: CASSEPGVEAFF.